A selection of T cell receptor beta chains follows, all from one sample in a study of shared clonotypes between healthy human individuals. Profiled with immunoSEQ multiplex PCR; TCRdb holds only in-frame clones, not every one. The sample contains approximately 590,000 clones, about 95% of which appear only once. Material: naive CD8+ T cells sorted from blood. The source is a woman in her twenties or thirties in good health. The CDR3 runs from the conserved cysteine through the conserved F or W. A D gene is named only where the DNA matches it firmly. Rows may omit the clone size; those that give it use once, few, many or a size class.

CDR3nt	CDR3aa	j_gene	abundance	d_gene	v_gene
TGTGCCAGCAGTGAAGCGTTGGCCGCTAATGAAAAACTGTTTTTT	CASSEALAANEKLFF	TRBJ1-4	.	.	TRBV6-1
TGTGCCAGCAGTTACAATTTGGCAGGGTGGCCCTATGGCTACACCTTC	CASSYNLAGWPYGYTF	TRBJ1-2	.	.	TRBV6-6
TGTGCCAGCAGTTCAGGGACAACGACCTACGAGCAGTACTTC	CASSSGTTTYEQYF	TRBJ2-7	.	.	TRBV5-4
TGTGCCAGCAGCTATAGGACGGACAGGGAAGACTACGAGCAGTACTTC	CASSYRTDREDYEQYF	TRBJ2-7	.	TRBD1	TRBV7-2
TGCGCCAGCAGCTGGAGTGGGGAGGGCTATGGCTACACCTTC	CASSWSGEGYGYTF	TRBJ1-2	.	.	TRBV5-1
TGCGCCAGCAGCTCCAGGGGGCTGGCGAACACTGAAGCTTTCTTT	CASSSRGLANTEAFF	TRBJ1-1	once	TRBD1	TRBV5-1
TGTGCCAGCAGTGGAGGGGGTTTAGCTAACTATGGCTACACCTTC	CASSGGGLANYGYTF	TRBJ1-2	.	.	TRBV6-1
TGTGCCAGCAGCGGCCCGGACAGGGTGTACGAGCAGTACTTC	CASSGPDRVYEQYF	TRBJ2-7	.	TRBD1	TRBV11-2
TGTGCCAGCAGCCAAGGGCTCCGAGCGGGAGGATCCTACAATGAGCAGTTCTTC	CASSQGLRAGGSYNEQFF	TRBJ2-1	.	TRBD2	TRBV14
TGTGCCAGCAGCCACCGGGACAGACCCTACGAGCAGTACTTC	CASSHRDRPYEQYF	TRBJ2-7	once	TRBD1	TRBV5-4
TGTGCCAGCAGTGGGGGACTAGCGGGAGGGCCTTTCTACAATGAGCAGTTCTTC	CASSGGLAGGPFYNEQFF	TRBJ2-1	.	TRBD2	TRBV2
TGTGCCAGCAGTTACCCGGGGGGGAGCTCCTACAATGAGCAGTTCTTC	CASSYPGGSSYNEQFF	TRBJ2-1	.	TRBD2	TRBV6-5
TGTGCCAGCAGCTCAACCCGGGATACGCAGTATTTT	CASSSTRDTQYF	TRBJ2-3	.	.	TRBV7-9
TGCGCCAGCAGCTTGAGTACATCCGGCTACACCTTC	CASSLSTSGYTF	TRBJ1-2	.	.	TRBV5-1
TGTGCCAGCAGCTTCCACGGCAATGAGCAGTTCTTC	CASSFHGNEQFF	TRBJ2-1	.	.	TRBV13
TGTGCCAGTAGTGGCAGCGGGAGTAATGAGCAGTTCTTC	CASSGSGSNEQFF	TRBJ2-1	.	TRBD2	TRBV19
TGTGCCAGCAGCACACCCCCGGCGGGGAGCTCCTACGAGCAGTACTTC	CASSTPPAGSSYEQYF	TRBJ2-7	.	.	TRBV21-1
TGCGCCAGCAGCTTCGGGACAGCCTCCTACGAGCAGTACTTC	CASSFGTASYEQYF	TRBJ2-7	once	TRBD1	TRBV5-1
TGTGCCAGCAGCGTGGGGACAGGGGAGGGTATGGATACGCAGTATTTT	CASSVGTGEGMDTQYF	TRBJ2-3	.	TRBD1	TRBV9
TGTGCCAGCAGCTTAGGGCTAGCGGAGTACAATGAGCAGTTCTTC	CASSLGLAEYNEQFF	TRBJ2-1	.	TRBD2	TRBV7-9
TGTGCCAGCAGCCAAAGGGTAGGCCGCACTGGCCGCACAGATACGCAGTATTTT	CASSQRVGRTGRTDTQYF	TRBJ2-3	.	.	TRBV13
TGTGCCAGCAGCTTAGTTCCCTTCTACGAGCAGTACTTC	CASSLVPFYEQYF	TRBJ2-7	once	.	TRBV11-2
TGTGCCAGCAGTTACACATTCCACGAGCAGTACTTC	CASSYTFHEQYF	TRBJ2-7	.	.	TRBV6-6
TGTGCCAGCAGCCTCATGGGCATTGGCTATGGCTACACCTTC	CASSLMGIGYGYTF	TRBJ1-2	.	.	TRBV27
TGTGCCAGCAGTTTATCGGCCGGACAGATCGATCAGCCCCAGCATTTT	CASSLSAGQIDQPQHF	TRBJ1-5	.	.	TRBV28